Each of the 13 T cell receptor beta chains below was sequenced from the same sample in a study of blood T cell repertoires in COVID-19. The data were produced by immunoSEQ multiplex PCR, yet TCRdb's version contains in-frame clones alone and is incomplete. In the table there are a few hundred thousand clones, roughly 88% of which are singletons. The sequenced sample consisted of peripheral blood. The receptor set was obtained from a woman aged 40 to 49 who had recovered from COVID-19.

This clone showed up just once. The chain has TRBV15 and TRBJ2-1; D remains ambiguous. CDR1 LNHNV and CDR2 YYDKDF come from the germline V gene (reference sequence). V was pared by 0 bases and J by 2 bases, with 14 bases between. This CDR3 has 17 amino acids. This chain's CDR3 is CATSRDRSPSAYNEQFF. The DNA for the CDR3 is TGTGCCACCAGCAGAGATCGAAGTCCGTCAGCCTACAATGAGCAGTTCTTC.

This sequence joins TRBV25-1 and TRBJ2-1; D perhaps matches TRBD1 (5 bases). Germline CDR1 reads MGHDK; CDR2 reads SYGVNS. This CDR3 contains 14 residues. V lost 1 base, J lost 3 bases, and 7 bases lay in between. CDR3 residues: CASSESRGYNEQFF. The CDR3 DNA sequence: TGTGCCAGCAGTGAATCTAGGGGCTACAATGAGCAGTTCTTC.

The CDR3 DNA sequence: TGTGCCAGCAGCACCGACAGGGTTTCTCTTGGCTACACCTTC. Translated, it gives CASSTDRVSLGYTF. The V call is TRBV7-9, the J call TRBJ1-2; 7 bases align to TRBD1. Germline V CDR1 and CDR2: SEHNR, FQNEAQ (reference sequence). V lost 5 bases and J lost 7; bases outside the gene matches: 10. The CDR3 length is 14 residues.

The chain has TRBV4-3 and TRBJ2-1; possible D gene TRBD2, 5 bases. Germline V CDR1 and CDR2: LGHNA, YSLEER. CDR3 length: 16 residues. Trimming shortened V by 0 bases and J by 4 bases, and 13 bases separated the two germline ends. CDR3 sequence (DNA): TGCGCCAGCAGCCAAGATCGGGGAAACGAATACAATGAGCAGTTCTTC. Translating gives CASSQDRGNEYNEQFF.

The chain joins TRBV7-9 to TRBJ2-3; TRBD2 agrees at 8 bases. Trimming took 3 bases from V and 6 from J; bases not matched to a gene: 8. The germline V gene encodes CDR1 SEHNR and CDR2 FQNEAQ (reference sequence). The CDR3 consists of 15 residues. The CDR3 bases are TGTGCCAGCAGCTTTAAGGCGGGGGGCCTGGATACGCAGTATTTT. It is translated as CASSFKAGGLDTQYF.

The rearrangement links TRBV7-2 to TRBJ2-3; 7 nucleotides line up with TRBD2. The CDR3 is made up of 16 amino acids. V lost 5 bases and J lost 6; bases outside the gene matches: 14. The V gene's germline CDR1 is SGHTA and CDR2 FQGNSA. The CDR3 reads CASSLRRSGTYDTQYF. DNA for the CDR3: TGTGCCAGCAGCCTCCGACGAAGCGGGACCTACGATACGCAGTATTTT.

This sequence joins TRBV6-5 and TRBJ1-2, with 7 bases lining up with TRBD1. V lost 6 bases and J lost 6; bases outside the gene matches: 10. Germline V CDR1 and CDR2: MNHEY, SVGAGI. The CDR3 runs 14 residues. As DNA, the CDR3 is TGTGCCAGCAGCCCCGGGACAGCCTTACATGGCTACACCTTC. Its protein is CASSPGTALHGYTF.

This rearrangement joins TRBV28 to TRBJ2-1; 8 bases agree with TRBD2. The germline V gene has CDR1 MDHEN and CDR2 SYDVKM. CDR3 size: 14 residues. Unmatched junction bases numbered 9, after V lost 8 bases and J lost 6 bases. In nucleotides, the CDR3 is TGTGCCAGCGCGGGAGGTAATGATCGCAATGAGCAGTTCTTC. Translating it yields CASAGGNDRNEQFF.

This sequence joins TRBV18 and TRBJ2-3; tentative D call: TRBD1 (5 bases). CDR3 length equals 16 residues. The germline CDR1 and CDR2 sequences are KGHSH and LQKENI. The V gene lost 3 bases and the J gene lost 0 bases, with 13 bases spanning the gap. This CDR3 is CASSPTTVPSTDTQYF. CDR3 DNA sequence: TGTGCCAGCTCACCGACGACAGTCCCTAGCACAGATACGCAGTATTTT.

The V and J genes are TRBV11-2 and TRBJ1-6; a possible D gene is TRBD1 (6 bases). V was shortened by 2 bases and J by 7 bases, with 9 bases between the two germline ends. This CDR3 spans 14 amino acids. Germline V gives CDR1 SGHAT, CDR2 FQNNGV. CDR3 nucleotide sequence: TGTGCCAGCAGCTTAAGGACAGCCAATTCACCCCTCCACTTT. It yields the protein CASSLRTANSPLHF.

Concerning this clone: Other DNA sequences in the same sample also yield this CDR3. The chain has TRBV10-3 and TRBJ1-1, with D unclear. The CDR3 loop spans 13 amino acids. Germline V gene lookup returns CDR1 ENHRY and CDR2 SYGVKD. Between the trimmed V and J ends, which lost 2 bases and 4 bases, there was a span of 8 bases. The CDR3 loop reads CAISEMETTEAFF. The CDR3 DNA is TGTGCCATCAGTGAGATGGAGACCACTGAAGCTTTCTTT.

This chain links TRBV10-2 with TRBJ1-1; 10 positions agree with TRBD1. CDR3 length: 13 residues. V lost 5 bases, J lost 5 bases, and 2 bases stayed unmatched. From germline, CDR1 is WSHSY and CDR2 SAAADI. This CDR3 is CASSTGQGTEAFF. CDR3 coding DNA: TGCGCCAGCAGTACGGGACAGGGGACTGAAGCTTTCTTT.

This chain links TRBV6-4 with TRBJ2-3, with 16 bases that match TRBD2. The CDR3 has 19 amino acids. Per the germline V gene, CDR1 is MRHNA and CDR2 is SNTAGT. V dropped 2 bases and J dropped 6; count of bases not matched to a gene: 11. The CDR3 coding sequence is TGTGCCAGCAGTGACACCGGGACTAGCGGGGGGGGTAACGCGGATACGCAGTATTTT. This translates into CASSDTGTSGGGNADTQYF.